A selection of T cell receptor beta chains follows, all from one sample in a study of cytotoxic CD8 clonotypes in ibrutinib-treated CLL. The assay was immunoSEQ multiplex PCR, and TCRdb's table has in-frame clones only and misses some. The sample includes around 92,000 clones, roughly three quarters seen only once; the top ten take 20% to 25%. The input for sequencing was PBMCs, taken after 24 months of ibrutinib treatment. These TCRs come from a human donor with chronic lymphocytic leukemia. The CDR3 runs from the conserved cysteine through the conserved F or W. The D gene is left open where the match is weak. Clone size is stated in some rows and not others, as once, few, many or a class when expanded.

D gene: TRBD1
J gene: TRBJ1-2
V gene: TRBV29-1
clone size: .
CDR3 protein: CSVRDRGHYGYTF
CDR3 DNA: TGCAGCGTCCGGGACAGGGGGCACTATGGCTACACCTTC

D gene: .
J gene: TRBJ2-7
V gene: TRBV19
clone size: .
CDR3 protein: CASSMDGTWETYEQYF
CDR3 DNA: TGTGCCAGTAGTATGGACGGGACATGGGAGACCTACGAGCAGTACTTC

D gene: TRBD1
J gene: TRBJ1-5
V gene: TRBV11-2
clone size: few
CDR3 protein: CASSLTGGNQPQHF
CDR3 DNA: TGTGCCAGCAGCTTGACAGGGGGGAATCAGCCCCAGCATTTT

D gene: .
J gene: TRBJ1-1
V gene: TRBV19
clone size: .
CDR3 protein: CASRTMGMNTEAFF
CDR3 DNA: TGTGCCAGTAGGACCATGGGAATGAACACTGAAGCTTTCTTT

D gene: .
J gene: TRBJ2-1
V gene: TRBV5-1
clone size: .
CDR3 protein: CASSVDYNEQFF
CDR3 DNA: TGCGCCAGCAGCGTAGACTACAATGAGCAGTTCTTC

D gene: .
J gene: TRBJ2-1
V gene: TRBV18
clone size: .
CDR3 protein: CASSPFPGWDIYNEQFF
CDR3 DNA: TGTGCCAGCTCACCTTTCCCAGGGTGGGACATCTACAATGAGCAGTTCTTC

D gene: .
J gene: TRBJ1-2
V gene: TRBV28
clone size: .
CDR3 protein: CASNSVTGRGGYTF
CDR3 DNA: TGTGCCAGCAATTCCGTGACAGGACGAGGGGGCTACACCTTC

D gene: .
J gene: TRBJ1-2
V gene: TRBV27
clone size: .
CDR3 protein: CASSSPVRGYGYTF
CDR3 DNA: TGTGCCAGCAGTTCCCCAGTGCGGGGCTATGGCTACACCTTC

D gene: TRBD1
J gene: TRBJ2-1
V gene: TRBV7-8
clone size: .
CDR3 protein: CASSPWDRKGYNEQFF
CDR3 DNA: TGTGCCAGCAGCCCGTGGGACAGAAAAGGATACAATGAGCAGTTCTTC

D gene: TRBD2
J gene: TRBJ2-1
V gene: TRBV30
clone size: .
CDR3 protein: CAWSGAVAGGFEQFF
CDR3 DNA: TGTGCCTGGAGTGGGGCGGTAGCGGGAGGATTTGAGCAGTTCTTC